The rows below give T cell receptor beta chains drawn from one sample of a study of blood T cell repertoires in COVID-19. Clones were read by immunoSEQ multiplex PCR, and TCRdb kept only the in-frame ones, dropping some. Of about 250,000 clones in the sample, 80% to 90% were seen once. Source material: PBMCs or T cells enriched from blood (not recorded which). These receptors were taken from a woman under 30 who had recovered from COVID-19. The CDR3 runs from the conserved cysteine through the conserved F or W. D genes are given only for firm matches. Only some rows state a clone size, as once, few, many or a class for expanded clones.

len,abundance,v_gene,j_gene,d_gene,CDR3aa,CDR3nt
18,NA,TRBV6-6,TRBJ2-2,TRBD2,CASSPRPPSGANTGELFF,TGTGCCAGCAGTCCCCGACCCCCTAGCGGGGCTAACACCGGGGAGCTGTTTTTT
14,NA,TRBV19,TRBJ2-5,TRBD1,CASSLGQGGETQYF,TGTGCCAGTAGCCTGGGACAGGGGGGAGAGACCCAGTACTTC
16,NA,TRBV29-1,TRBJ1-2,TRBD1,CSVDFRTGSFSYGYTF,TGCAGCGTTGACTTTCGGACAGGGAGCTTCTCCTATGGCTACACCTTC
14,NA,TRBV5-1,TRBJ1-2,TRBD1,CASSLVGTGNGYTF,TGCGCCAGCAGCTTGGTAGGGACAGGGAATGGCTACACCTTC
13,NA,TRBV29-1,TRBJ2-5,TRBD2,CSVQSGGGETQYF,TGCAGCGTCCAGAGCGGGGGAGGTGAGACCCAGTACTTC
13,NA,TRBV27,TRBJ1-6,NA,CASSYREYSPLHF,TGTGCCAGCAGTTACAGGGAATATTCACCCCTCCACTTT
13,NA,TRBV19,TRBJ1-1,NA,CASTPDSSNEAFF,TGTGCCAGTACCCCGGACAGCTCTAATGAAGCTTTCTTT
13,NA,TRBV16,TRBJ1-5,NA,CASSQEYNQPQHF,TGTGCCAGCAGCCAAGAGTACAATCAGCCCCAGCATTTT
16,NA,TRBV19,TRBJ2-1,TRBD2,CASNSGGPSSYNEQFF,TGTGCCAGTAATAGCGGGGGGCCGAGCTCCTACAATGAGCAGTTCTTC
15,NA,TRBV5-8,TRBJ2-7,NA,CASRGRLKGSYEQYF,TGTGCCAGCAGGGGGCGGCTGAAGGGATCCTACGAGCAGTACTTC
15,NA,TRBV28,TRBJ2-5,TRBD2,CASSPPTSGGGTQYF,TGTGCCAGCAGTCCACCGACTAGCGGGGGAGGGACCCAGTACTTC
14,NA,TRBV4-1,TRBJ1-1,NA,CASSQGTLNTEAFF,TGCGCCAGCAGCCAAGGGACTCTAAACACTGAAGCTTTCTTT
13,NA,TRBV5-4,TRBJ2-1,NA,CASSLDTYNEQFF,TGTGCCAGCAGCTTAGACACTTACAATGAGCAGTTCTTC
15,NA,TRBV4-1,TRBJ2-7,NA,CASSQEKGSSYEQYF,TGCGCCAGCAGCCAAGAAAAAGGGAGCTCCTACGAGCAGTACTTC
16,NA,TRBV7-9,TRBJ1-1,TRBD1,CASSPSGTGFNTEAFF,TGTGCCAGCAGCCCTTCGGGGACAGGATTCAACACTGAAGCTTTCTTT
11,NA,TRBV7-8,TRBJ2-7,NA,CASSPSYEQYF,TGTGCCAGCAGCCCGTCCTACGAGCAGTACTTC
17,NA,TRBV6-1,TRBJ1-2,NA,CASSVGTTPSGNYGYTF,TGTGCCAGCAGTGTTGGGACAACACCGTCGGGTAACTATGGCTACACCTTC
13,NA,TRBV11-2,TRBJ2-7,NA,CASSLGQTYEQYF,TGTGCCAGCAGCTTAGGGCAGACCTACGAGCAGTACTTC
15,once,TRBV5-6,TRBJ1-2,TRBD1,CASSSPGQGAFGYTF,TGTGCCAGCAGCTCTCCGGGACAGGGGGCATTTGGCTACACCTTC
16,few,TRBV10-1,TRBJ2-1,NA,CASSGLRGSSYNEQFF,TGCGCCAGCAGTGGCCTGAGGGGGAGCTCCTACAATGAGCAGTTCTTC
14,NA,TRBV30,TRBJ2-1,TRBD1,CAWSVRDRDNEQFF,TGTGCCTGGAGTGTAAGGGACAGAGACAATGAGCAGTTCTTC
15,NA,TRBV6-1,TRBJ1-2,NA,CASSDPGQLTSGYTF,TGTGCCAGCAGTGACCCCGGACAGCTTACAAGTGGCTACACCTTC
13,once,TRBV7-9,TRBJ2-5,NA,CASSIQGGETQYF,TGTGCCAGCAGCATCCAGGGTGGGGAGACCCAGTACTTC
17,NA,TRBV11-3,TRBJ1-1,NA,CASSLDGVPGKNTEAFF,TGTGCCAGCAGCTTAGATGGGGTTCCAGGGAAGAACACTGAAGCTTTCTTT
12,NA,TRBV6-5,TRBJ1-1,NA,CASGPGGTEAFF,TGTGCCAGCGGTCCCGGAGGGACTGAAGCTTTCTTT
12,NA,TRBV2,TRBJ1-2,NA,CAIASVVYGYTF,TGTGCCATAGCCTCCGTAGTCTATGGCTACACCTTC
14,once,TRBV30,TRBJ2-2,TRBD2,CAWTSPGGSGELFF,TGTGCCTGGACCTCCCCCGGGGGGTCCGGGGAGCTGTTTTTT
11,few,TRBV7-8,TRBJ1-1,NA,CASSGTVEAFF,TGTGCCAGCAGCGGTACAGTGGAAGCTTTCTTT
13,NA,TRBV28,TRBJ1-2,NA,CASSFTRIYGYTF,TGTGCCAGCAGTTTTACCAGGATCTATGGCTACACCTTC
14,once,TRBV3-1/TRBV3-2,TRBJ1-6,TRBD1,CASSQVQGISPLHF,TGTGCCAGCAGCCAAGTACAGGGGATTTCACCCCTCCACTTT
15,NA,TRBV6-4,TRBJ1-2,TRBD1,CASSAAAGTGFGYTF,TGTGCCAGCAGTGCCGCTGCCGGGACAGGCTTTGGCTACACCTTC
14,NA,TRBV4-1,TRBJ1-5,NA,CASSLTGTGQPQHF,TGCGCCAGCAGCCTTACAGGGACGGGTCAGCCCCAGCATTTT
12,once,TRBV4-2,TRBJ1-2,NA,CASNGGFYGYTF,TGTGCCAGCAATGGGGGGTTTTATGGCTACACCTTC
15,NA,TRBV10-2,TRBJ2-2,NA,CASNHPGEVSGELFF,TGCGCCAGCAATCACCCGGGGGAAGTCTCCGGGGAGCTGTTTTTT
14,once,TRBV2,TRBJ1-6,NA,CASCPGLNNSPLHF,TGTGCCAGTTGCCCGGGACTAAATAATTCACCCCTCCACTTT
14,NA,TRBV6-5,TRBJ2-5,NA,CASSLQGTQETQYF,TGTGCCAGCAGTTTACAGGGGACTCAAGAGACCCAGTACTTC
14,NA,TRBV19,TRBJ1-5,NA,CASSFQTGNQPQHF,TGTGCCAGTAGTTTCCAGACAGGTAATCAGCCCCAGCATTTT
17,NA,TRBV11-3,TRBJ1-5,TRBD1,CASSGGDRNYSNQPQHF,TGTGCCAGCAGCGGAGGGGACAGAAACTATAGCAATCAGCCCCAGCATTTT
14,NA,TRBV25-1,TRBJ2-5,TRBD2,CASSLAGYQETQYF,TGTGCCAGCAGTCTAGCGGGGTACCAAGAGACCCAGTACTTC
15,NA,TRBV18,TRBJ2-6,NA,CASSAQGYGANVLTF,TGTGCCAGCTCAGCCCAGGGGTATGGGGCCAACGTCCTGACTTTC
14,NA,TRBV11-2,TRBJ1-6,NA,CASSSPLVRGPLHF,TGTGCCAGCAGCTCCCCGCTGGTTCGGGGACCCCTCCACTTT
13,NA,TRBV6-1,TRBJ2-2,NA,CASSEDSTGELFF,TGTGCCAGCAGTGAAGATAGCACCGGGGAGCTGTTTTTT
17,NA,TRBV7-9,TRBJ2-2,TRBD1,CASSQQGFGRRAGELFF,TGTGCCAGCAGCCAACAGGGGTTCGGGCGACGGGCCGGGGAGCTGTTTTTT
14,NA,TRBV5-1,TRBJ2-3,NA,CASSFGGLTDTQYF,TGCGCCAGCAGCTTCGGGGGTTTAACAGATACGCAGTATTTT
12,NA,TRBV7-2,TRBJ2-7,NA,CASSFSGYEQYF,TGTGCCAGCAGCTTCTCAGGTTACGAGCAGTACTTC
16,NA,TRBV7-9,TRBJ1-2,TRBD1,CASRVGQGQTSYGYTF,TGTGCCAGCAGAGTCGGACAGGGACAAACTTCGTATGGCTACACCTTC
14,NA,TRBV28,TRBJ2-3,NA,CASSFVSAGDTQYF,TGTGCCAGCAGTTTTGTCAGCGCTGGGGATACGCAGTATTTT
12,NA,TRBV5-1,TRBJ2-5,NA,CASSLLQETQYF,TGCGCCAGCAGCTTGCTCCAAGAGACCCAGTACTTC
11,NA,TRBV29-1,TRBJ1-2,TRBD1,CSVPRGPGYTF,TGCAGCGTTCCAAGGGGGCCCGGCTACACCTTC
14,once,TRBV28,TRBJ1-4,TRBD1,CASSFQGAGEKLFF,TGTGCCAGCAGTTTCCAGGGGGCGGGTGAAAAACTGTTTTTT
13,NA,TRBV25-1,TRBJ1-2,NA,CASSEGGRAGYTF,TGTGCCAGCAGTGAGGGGGGGCGAGCTGGCTACACCTTC
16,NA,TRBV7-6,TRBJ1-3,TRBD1,CASSPRTGSGGNTIYF,TGTGCCAGCAGCCCCAGGACAGGGTCGGGAGGAAACACCATATATTTT
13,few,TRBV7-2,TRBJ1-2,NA,CASSLAPGVFYTF,TGTGCCAGCAGCTTAGCGCCAGGGGTATTCTACACCTTC
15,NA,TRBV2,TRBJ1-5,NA,CASSEAQDRNGPQHF,TGTGCCAGCAGTGAAGCCCAAGACAGGAATGGGCCCCAGCATTTT
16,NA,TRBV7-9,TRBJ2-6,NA,CASSFGRSAGANVLTF,TGTGCCAGCAGCTTTGGCAGGTCGGCTGGGGCCAACGTCCTGACTTTC
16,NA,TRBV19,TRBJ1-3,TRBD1,CASRTIGTVTGNTIYF,TGTGCCAGTAGGACCATCGGGACAGTAACTGGAAACACCATATATTTT
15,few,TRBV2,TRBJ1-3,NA,CASQDGGLGGNTIYF,TGTGCAAGCCAGGACGGGGGACTGGGAGGAAACACCATATATTTT
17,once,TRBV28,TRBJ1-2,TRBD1,CASSLLSSARGSYGYTF,TGTGCCAGCAGTTTATTGAGTTCGGCCAGGGGGAGCTATGGCTACACCTTC
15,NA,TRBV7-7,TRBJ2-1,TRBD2,CASSLRLAGFNEQFF,TGTGCTAGCAGCTTAAGGCTAGCGGGGTTCAATGAGCAGTTCTTC